A selection of T cell receptor beta chains follows, all from one sample in a study of naive and memory T cell subsets. TCRdb analysed the UMI-ligation and nested PCR reads with MiXCR anew, one entry per CDR3 protein. In the table there are approximately 89,000 distinct CDR3 sequences, about 7% of which are singletons. The material sequenced was central memory CD4+ T cells from blood. Receptors were obtained from a human donor in good health. The CDR3 runs from the conserved cysteine through the conserved F or W.

J gene | V gene | CDR3 protein
TRBJ2-3 | TRBV20-1 | CSATRTSADTQYF
TRBJ2-3 | TRBV28 | CASRIQPGRSIRSRTDTQYF
TRBJ2-6 | TRBV5-1 | CASSFGQAGANVLTF
TRBJ2-2 | TRBV5-6 | CASSLSPTGELFF
TRBJ1-5 | TRBV25-1 | CASKSTTAGNQPQHF
TRBJ1-1 | TRBV5-1 | CASSLGTHNTEAFF
TRBJ2-6 | TRBV5-1 | CASSLRGANVLTF
TRBJ1-2 | TRBV6-6 | CASMRLSNYGYTF
TRBJ2-2 | TRBV20-1 | CSASRQGLAGELFF
TRBJ2-3 | TRBV20-1 | CSADHRDGTDTQYF
TRBJ2-7 | TRBV5-1 | CASRTGTVSYEQYF
TRBJ2-1 | TRBV2 | CASSGDSYNEQFF
TRBJ2-1 | TRBV5-4 | CASSLVSTNSYNEQFF
TRBJ2-7 | TRBV4-2 | CASSQEVGGRAYEQYF
TRBJ1-4 | TRBV6-6 | CASRGTGGSEKLFF
TRBJ2-7 | TRBV12-3/TRBV12-4 | CASSLRSHEQYF
TRBJ2-5 | TRBV7-7 | CASSLLPGQETQYF
TRBJ2-1 | TRBV20-1 | CSAPRQGFNEQFF
TRBJ2-3 | TRBV6-5 | CASRGTGGRTDTQYF
TRBJ2-7 | TRBV12-1 | CASSSRGTSFPYEQYF
TRBJ1-2 | TRBV12-3/TRBV12-4 | CASSLVLQRGYTF
TRBJ1-3 | TRBV7-9 | CASSLDPGRSGNTIYF
TRBJ2-2 | TRBV24-1 | CATSAPTGRAEGTGELFF
TRBJ1-1 | TRBV4-3 | CASSQAPTGEGEAFF
TRBJ2-1 | TRBV30 | CAWRPAGGYNEQFF
TRBJ2-4 | TRBV6-2/TRBV6-3 | CATSTAPLAKNIQYF
TRBJ1-1 | TRBV5-1 | CASSLVVGGTEAFF
TRBJ2-2 | TRBV3-1 | CASTTGTSTGELFF
TRBJ2-7 | TRBV20-1 | CSNRVGGRTYEQYF
TRBJ2-3 | TRBV11-3 | CASSLGTASDTQYF
TRBJ2-1 | TRBV7-3 | CASSSTSLNEQFF
TRBJ1-1 | TRBV14 | CASSLGLNTEAFF
TRBJ2-5 | TRBV10-3 | CAIRDQETQYF
TRBJ1-1 | TRBV7-2 | CASSLADRGGTEAFF
TRBJ2-3 | TRBV27 | CASSPPRGRTQYF
TRBJ1-5 | TRBV7-8 | CASSLKGGQMTDQPQHF
TRBJ2-3 | TRBV29-1 | CSAERYPSTDTQYF
TRBJ2-5 | TRBV12-3/TRBV12-4 | CASSFRLARWTQYF
TRBJ1-2 | TRBV28 | CASSQTTYGYTF
TRBJ2-7 | TRBV28 | CASSSTGGNRYEQYF
TRBJ2-3 | TRBV6-2/TRBV6-3 | CATASADTQYF
TRBJ2-7 | TRBV6-1 | CASSKHREWEQYF
TRBJ2-3 | TRBV5-4 | CASRSRLAGSSDTQYF
TRBJ1-5 | TRBV6-2/TRBV6-3 | CASSSYRGIGQPQHF
TRBJ1-1 | TRBV20-1 | CSATSRVSRNTEAFF
TRBJ2-1 | TRBV20-1 | CSARDGQGLNEQFF
TRBJ1-1 | TRBV11-3 | CASSRGNRLNTEAFF
TRBJ2-7 | TRBV9 | CASSENSPGEQYF
TRBJ2-7 | TRBV20-1 | CSAKSGVHEQYF
TRBJ1-5 | TRBV20-1 | CSARGVQGDDQPQHF
TRBJ2-5 | TRBV20-1 | CSETGTSRKTQYF
TRBJ2-1 | TRBV30 | CAWRPQGVGYNEQFF
TRBJ2-2 | TRBV29-1 | CSVGRTSGGAPGELFF
TRBJ2-3 | TRBV30 | CAWSGAGDTDTQYF
TRBJ2-5 | TRBV11-2 | CASSPGEGGRETQYF